The 28 T cell receptor beta chains below all came from one sample that was sequenced in a study of monozygotic twins with cystic fibrosis (dated by TCRdb to about 2021). The library came from the immunoSEQ multiplex PCR assay. As stored in TCRdb, this immuneACCESS dataset retains in-frame rearrangements with V and J assigned. A fraction of the clones does not appear; measured against another copy, unresolved V genes explain less than half of the discrepancy, and the remainder lacks a known reason. The sample includes tens of thousands of clones, with about 86% observed a single time. The ten largest clones take up roughly 1.2% of the sample. Specimen: blood. Receptor source: a woman aged 25 to 39 with cystic fibrosis.

V is TRBV2 and J is TRBJ2-7; 8 nucleotides agree with TRBD1. The trim removed 1 base at V and 7 bases at J, leaving 6 bases unmatched. Germline assignment: CDR1 SNHLY and CDR2 FYNNEI. The length of the CDR3 is 14 residues. Written as DNA, the CDR3 is TGTGCCAGCAGTGAAGGGACAGGGTATTTTGAGCAGTACTTC. It specifies CASSEGTGYFEQYF.

The rearrangement links TRBV7-9 to TRBJ2-5; tentatively, D is TRBD1 (5 bases). V was cut by 5 bases and J by 0 bases, with 10 bases left in between. The CDR3 length is 14 residues. Germline V gives CDR1 SEHNR, CDR2 FQNEAQ (reference sequence). CDR3 nucleotide sequence: TGTGCCAGCAGCCCAGACAGAGACCAAGAGACCCAGTACTTC. Its translation is CASSPDRDQETQYF.

The chain recombines TRBV4-1 with TRBJ1-1; D is unclear. V lost 1 base and J lost 1, with 7 bases in between. The CDR3 covers 14 residues. Germline CDR1 MGHRA, CDR2 YSYEKL. The CDR3 DNA reads as TGCGCCAGCAGCCAAGTTCAGGAGAACACTGAAGCTTTCTTT. It codes for CASSQVQENTEAFF.

This chain's CDR3 is CATSLQRGREQYF. The DNA for the CDR3 is TGTGCCACCAGTCTACAGCGGGGGCGGGAGCAGTACTTC. The chain employs TRBV15 and TRBJ2-7; 8 nucleotides agree with TRBD2. With 6 bases clipped from V and 7 bases from J, the junction kept 8 bases outside the gene matches. The CDR3 is 13 amino acids. Germline lookup yields CDR1 LNHNV and CDR2 YYDKDF (reference sequence). Combining the CDR3 with reference TRBV15 and TRBJ2-7 gives the whole variable domain DAMVIQNPRYQVTQFGKPVTLSCSQTLNHNVMYWYQQKSSQAPKLLFHYYDKDFNNEADTPDNFQSRRPNTSFCFLDIRSPGLGDTAMYLCATSLQRGREQYFGPGTRLTVT.

The V and J genes are TRBV7-8 and TRBJ2-7, with a possible D match to TRBD2 (6 bases). Germline V lookup: CDR1 SGHVS, CDR2 FQNEAQ. There are 15 residues in the CDR3. V was trimmed by 2 bases and J by 4 bases, leaving 15 bases between them. CDR3 residues: CASSLLSAGLYEQYF. CDR3 nucleotides: TGTGCCAGCAGCTTACTAAGTGCGGGGTTATACGAGCAGTACTTC.

V gene TRBV5-6 combines with J gene TRBJ1-2; weak D call: TRBD1 (5 bases). V was clipped by 3 bases and J by 4 bases, with 16 bases between them. Germline CDR1 SGHDT, CDR2 YYEEEE. The CDR3 loop spans 15 amino acids. The CDR3 spells CASSSLNTGVYGYTF. The DNA for the CDR3 is TGTGCCAGCAGCTCCCTCAACACAGGCGTCTATGGCTACACCTTC.

The V and J genes are TRBV5-1 and TRBJ2-7, with D maybe TRBD2 (5 bases). The CDR3 loop spans 13 amino acids. V shed 3 bases and J shed 1 base, with 8 bases lying between them. From germline, CDR1 is SGHRS and CDR2 YFSETQ. In nucleotides, the CDR3 is TGCGCCAGCAGCTGGACTGGGTCCTACGAGCAGTACTTC. This encodes CASSWTGSYEQYF.

The gene calls are TRBV11-2 and TRBJ2-2, with 9 bases fitting TRBD1. Germline V gives CDR1 SGHAT, CDR2 FQNNGV. V dropped 1 base and J dropped 6; count of bases not matched to a gene: 9. The CDR3 spans 17 residues. The CDR3 DNA reads TGTGCCAGCAGCTTAGTATATAAGAACAGGGGGCCCGGGGAGCTGTTTTTT. Translated, it gives CASSLVYKNRGPGELFF.

This chain links TRBV18 with TRBJ1-2; 9 bases line up with TRBD1. The CDR3 totals 16 residues. V lost 3 bases, J lost 5 bases, and 10 bases stayed unmatched. Germline CDR1 KGHSH, CDR2 LQKENI. The CDR3 protein is CASSPSIRDRVYGYTF. CDR3 bases: TGTGCCAGCTCACCGTCAATCCGGGACAGGGTTTATGGCTACACCTTC.

The V call is TRBV2, the J call TRBJ2-3; 10 positions agree with TRBD1. The CDR3 consists of 14 residues. CDR1 and CDR2 from the germline V gene are SNHLY and FYNNEI. This CDR3 is CANGGQGITDTQYF. In DNA form, the CDR3 reads TGTGCAAACGGGGGACAGGGGATCACAGATACGCAGTATTTT.

The V call is TRBV6-5, the J call TRBJ1-1; D gene unclear. The germline V gene encodes CDR1 MNHEY and CDR2 SVGAGI. V lost 0 bases and J 0 bases, leaving 5 bases between the germline ends. This CDR3 region has 14 residues. The CDR3 DNA sequence: TGTGCCAGCAGTTACTCAGCCGTGAACACTGAAGCTTTCTTT. Its translation: CASSYSAVNTEAFF.

The chain recombines TRBV9 with TRBJ1-2, with TRBD1 identical over 9 bases. Germline values: CDR1 SGDLS, CDR2 YYNGEE. The CDR3 has 17 residues. Trimming removed 0 bases from V and 2 bases from J; junction bases left unmatched: 8. This CDR3 is CASSVVRRTGANYGYTF. CDR3 DNA: TGTGCCAGCAGCGTAGTAAGGAGGACAGGGGCGAACTATGGCTACACCTTC. The complete variable domain, with remaining parts taken from reference TRBV9 and TRBJ1-2, reads DSGVTQTPKHLITATGQRVTLRCSPRSGDLSVYWYQQSLDQGLQFLIQYYNGEERAKGNILERFSAQQFPDLHSELNLSSLELGDSALYFCASSVVRRTGANYGYTFGSGTRLTVV.

The chain combines TRBV6-5 with TRBJ1-1, with 10 bases lining up with TRBD1. The CDR3 is 15 amino acids. The V segment lost 4 bases and the J segment 6 bases; nucleotides outside the gene matches: 8. CDR1 is MNHEY, CDR2 SVGAGI, per germline. The DNA of the CDR3 is TGTGCCAGCAGTTCTCCCCCGGGACAGGGGCCTGAAGCTTTCTTT. Translation: CASSSPPGQGPEAFF.

The CDR3 loop is CASSDKYGSNTQYF. CDR3 sequence (DNA): TGTGCCAGCAGTGACAAATATGGGTCGAATACGCAGTATTTT. The chain recombines TRBV25-1 with TRBJ2-3; no reliable D call. The CDR3 is made up of 14 amino acids. V dropped 3 bases and J dropped 7 bases, with 14 bases sitting between them. Germline CDR1 and CDR2: MGHDK and SYGVNS.

This chain connects TRBV5-1 to TRBJ2-3, with 11 bases that match TRBD2. V was clipped by 2 bases and J by 2 bases; unmatched bases: 4. The CDR3 length is 16 residues. Germline assignment: CDR1 SGHRS and CDR2 YFSETQ. CDR3 coding DNA: TGCGCCAGCAGCTTCTCTAGCGGGGGGCTCACAGATACGCAGTATTTT. Protein sequence: CASSFSSGGLTDTQYF.

CDR3 in amino acids: CATSGKNTGELFF. In DNA form, the CDR3 reads TGTGCCACCTCAGGGAAGAACACCGGGGAGCTGTTTTTT. V is TRBV15 and J is TRBJ2-2, with D possibly matching TRBD1 (5 bases). The germline V gene encodes CDR1 LNHNV and CDR2 YYDKDF (reference sequence). This CDR3 is 13 amino acids long. The germline V and J ends were trimmed by 8 bases and 1 base, with 8 bases remaining between them.

The V and J genes are TRBV18 and TRBJ2-3, with 12 bases fitting TRBD2. The CDR3 has 17 amino acids. From germline, CDR1 is KGHSH and CDR2 LQKENI. V shed 5 bases and J 3 bases; nucleotides not matched to a gene: 9. The CDR3 DNA is TGTGCCAGCTCAAGGGGGACTAGCGGGTCAGGAACAGATACGCAGTATTTT. Its translation is CASSRGTSGSGTDTQYF. Complete variable domain (other parts from reference TRBV18 and TRBJ2-3): NAGVMQNPRHLVRRRGQEARLRCSPMKGHSHVYWYRQLPEEGLKFMVYLQKENIIDESGMPKERFSAEFPKEGPSILRIQQVVRGDSAAYFCASSRGTSGSGTDTQYFGPGTRLTVL.

The J gene is TRBJ1-1, the V gene TRBV6-5, with D possibly TRBD1 on 6 matching bases. Germline V gene data show CDR1 as MNHEY and CDR2 as SVGAGI. This CDR3 contains 13 residues. With 8 bases removed from V and 3 bases from J, the gap between germline ends came to 13 bases. The chain's CDR3 is CASGPTGYTEAFF. In DNA form, the CDR3 reads TGTGCCAGCGGCCCTACAGGGTACACTGAAGCTTTCTTT.

The V call is TRBV19, the J call TRBJ1-5; weak D call: TRBD1 (5 bases). CDR3 length equals 14 residues. Trimming cost V 4 bases and J 2 bases, with 9 bases left between them. Germline values: CDR1 LNHDA, CDR2 SQIVND (reference sequence). CDR3 sequence reads: CASSTQGGNQPQHF. In DNA form, the CDR3 reads TGTGCCAGTAGTACGCAGGGTGGCAATCAGCCCCAGCATTTT.

V and J are TRBV18 and TRBJ1-6; unclear D gene. V was trimmed by 3 bases and J by 3 bases, leaving 9 bases between them. The CDR3 has 15 residues. Per germline, CDR1 KGHSH and CDR2 LQKENI. This chain's CDR3 is CASSPLRVYNSPLHF. The CDR3 DNA reads TGTGCCAGCTCACCGCTTAGGGTCTATAATTCACCCCTCCACTTT.

The chain employs TRBV18 and TRBJ2-5, with D uncertain. Germline V gene data show CDR1 as KGHSH and CDR2 as LQKENI. CDR3 length equals 14 residues. V was clipped by 3 bases and J by 5 bases, with 13 bases between them. The CDR3 loop is CASSPGSGRETQYF. CDR3 in DNA: TGTGCCAGCTCACCTGGCTCCGGAAGGGAGACCCAGTACTTC.

The J gene is TRBJ2-7, the V gene TRBV11-2; 10 bases fit TRBD2. The CDR3 totals 14 residues. The junction had 5 bases not matched to a gene; V was cut back by 5 bases and J by 4 bases. Germline CDR1 and CDR2: SGHAT and FQNNGV. In DNA form, the CDR3 reads TGTGCCAGCAGCACTAGCGGGGACTCTTACGAGCAGTACTTC. This encodes CASSTSGDSYEQYF. Supplemented by reference TRBV11-2 and TRBJ2-7, the full variable domain reads EAGVAQSPRYKIIEKRQSVAFWCNPISGHATLYWYQQILGQGPKLLIQFQNNGVVDDSQLPKDRFSAERLKGVDSTLKIQPAKLEDSAVYLCASSTSGDSYEQYFGPGTRLTVT.

This chain uses TRBV2 with TRBJ1-1; no definite D call. Trimming cost V 4 bases and J 1 base, with 7 bases left between them. Germline V CDR1 and CDR2: SNHLY, FYNNEI. The CDR3 runs to 13 residues. CDR3 loop: CASSVPGNTEAFF. The DNA for the CDR3 is TGTGCCAGCAGTGTACCAGGGAACACTGAAGCTTTCTTT.

The J gene is TRBJ1-5, the V gene TRBV2; 7 bases agree with TRBD1. V shed 3 bases, J shed 7 bases, and the junction held 12 bases outside the gene matches. Germline V gene data show CDR1 as SNHLY and CDR2 as FYNNEI. The CDR3 has 16 amino acids. The CDR3 loop reads CASSESGTVGLQPQHF. The CDR3 bases are TGTGCCAGCAGTGAGTCCGGGACAGTTGGTTTACAGCCCCAGCATTTT.

The chain links TRBV4-3 to TRBJ2-3; D not resolved. V shed 1 base and J shed 0 bases, with 17 bases lying between them. The CDR3 has 18 amino acids. Germline loops: CDR1 LGHNA, CDR2 YSLEER. Written as DNA, the CDR3 is TGCGCCAGCAGCCAAGGTCGCTGGAGCGCGACTAGCACAGATACGCAGTATTTT. Translated, it gives CASSQGRWSATSTDTQYF.

The rearrangement joins TRBV7-2 to TRBJ2-3, with 9 bases fitting TRBD2. The ends lost 4 bases at V and 5 bases at J; junction bases unmatched: 7. Germline V lookup: CDR1 SGHTA, CDR2 FQGNSA. This CDR3 has 15 amino acids. The CDR3 coding sequence is TGTGCCAGCAGCTGGCGGGGGGGCCTGGGAGATACGCAGTATTTT. Its protein product is CASSWRGGLGDTQYF.

V and J are TRBV7-2 and TRBJ1-5, with D unresolved. Germline CDR1 and CDR2: SGHTA and FQGNSA. This CDR3 contains 15 residues. V lost 2 bases and J 6 bases, leaving 14 bases between the germline ends. The CDR3 here is CASSLRHRTGQPQHF. The CDR3 bases are TGTGCCAGCAGCTTAAGACATAGGACGGGTCAGCCCCAGCATTTT.

The chain uses TRBV7-9 and TRBJ1-1, with 7 bases identical to TRBD1. CDR1 is SEHNR and CDR2 is FQNEAQ in the germline V gene (reference sequence). The CDR3 totals 15 residues. V shed 5 bases, J shed 0 bases, and the junction held 6 bases outside the gene matches. Here the CDR3 DNA reads TGTGCCAGCAGCATCTGGGACAGTTTGAACACTGAAGCTTTCTTT. Translation gives CASSIWDSLNTEAFF. The whole variable domain, filled in from reference TRBV7-9 and TRBJ1-1, reads DTGVSQNPRHKITKRGQNVTFRCDPISEHNRLYWYRQTLGQGPEFLTYFQNEAQLEKSRLLSDRFSAERPKGSFSTLEIQRTEQGDSAMYLCASSIWDSLNTEAFFGQGTRLTVV.